These T cell receptor beta chains were read from a single sample in a study of CD8 T cells in ankylosing spondylitis. TCRdb reanalysed the 5' RACE reads using MiXCR and keeps one entry per CDR3 protein. Of around 770,000 distinct CDR3 sequences in the sample, about 10% were seen once. The sample comprised blood, either unsorted or a sorted T cell fraction (not recorded which). The receptor set was obtained from a male donor with ankylosing spondylitis. The CDR3 runs from the conserved cysteine through the conserved F or W. The order of the fields is V gene, D gene, J gene, clone size, CDR3 protein, CDR3 DNA. A D gene is named only where the DNA matches it firmly. Some rows mark clone size as missing; the rest say once, few, many or name a class of expanded clone.

TRBV6-1	NA	TRBJ1-5	few	CASRPGLGSGQPQHF	TGTGCCAGCAGACCGGGCCTAGGGTCGGGTCAGCCCCAGCATTTT
TRBV5-1	TRBD2	TRBJ2-5	few	CASSLGTSRAETQYF	TGCGCCAGCAGCCTCGGGACTAGCAGAGCGGAGACCCAGTACTTC
TRBV10-3	NA	TRBJ1-2	NA	CAISGYEGGIGYTF	TGTGCCATCAGTGGGTATGAGGGCGGCATAGGCTACACCTTC
TRBV5-1	TRBD1	TRBJ2-4	NA	CASSPSGKGAEDIQYF	TGCGCCAGCAGCCCCTCCGGGAAGGGGGCTGAAGACATTCAGTACTTC
TRBV21-1	NA	TRBJ2-7	few	CASSKACWTGEGEQYF	TGTGCCAGCAGCAAAGCCTGCTGGACAGGGGAAGGCGAGCAGTACTTC
TRBV12-3/TRBV12-4	TRBD1	TRBJ2-7	NA	CASSPPNRGPLSYEQYF	TGTGCCAGCAGCCCCCCTAACAGGGGCCCCCTCTCCTACGAGCAGTACTTC
TRBV7-9	NA	TRBJ2-7	NA	CASSLGGASGSEYF	TGTGCCAGCAGCTTAGGGGGGGCCAGTGGGTCGGAGTACTTC
TRBV20-1	NA	TRBJ2-7	many	CSALVGPSYEQYF	TGCAGTGCCCTCGTGGGACCCTCCTACGAGCAGTACTTC
TRBV6-2/TRBV6-3	NA	TRBJ2-5	NA	CASSSPGRARETQYF	TGTGCCAGCAGTTCCCCTGGACGGGCCCGGGAGACCCAGTACTTC
TRBV7-2	NA	TRBJ1-5	NA	CASSSPGRSQHF	TGTGCCAGCAGCTCCCCAGGGAGGTCCCAGCATTTT
TRBV6-5	TRBD2	TRBJ2-7	few	CASSYTPGGYEQYF	TGTGCCAGCAGCTATACTCCGGGAGGCTACGAGCAGTACTTC
TRBV2	NA	TRBJ1-1	NA	CASSGPGTSLLGTEAFF	TGTGCCAGCAGTGGCCCAGGGACAAGCCTTTTAGGCACTGAAGCTTTCTTT
TRBV4-3	NA	TRBJ2-3	NA	CASSQDYASAGTQYF	TGCGCCAGCAGCCAAGATTATGCCTCCGCAGGCACGCAGTATTTT
TRBV7-9	NA	TRBJ2-3	many	CASSLYGVRADTQYF	TGTGCCAGCAGCTTATATGGAGTACGGGCAGATACGCAGTATTTT
TRBV7-2	TRBD2	TRBJ2-7	few	CASSLAVTSGAYEQYF	TGTGCCAGCAGCTTAGCTGTGACTAGCGGTGCCTACGAGCAGTACTTC
TRBV2	NA	TRBJ1-1	few	CASSERGAAFF	TGTGCCAGCAGTGAAAGGGGAGCAGCTTTCTTT
TRBV20-1	TRBD2	TRBJ2-5	few	CSASPLAEVYQETQYF	TGCAGTGCTTCCCCACTAGCGGAAGTGTACCAAGAGACCCAGTACTTC
TRBV7-6	TRBD2	TRBJ2-2	few	CASSLQLAGNTGELFF	TGTGCCAGCAGCTTACAACTAGCGGGAAACACCGGGGAGCTGTTTTTT
TRBV6-1	NA	TRBJ2-4	NA	CASNRDPLLAKNIQYF	TGTGCCAGCAACAGAGATCCCTTACTAGCCAAAAACATTCAGTACTTC
TRBV20-1	TRBD2	TRBJ2-3	many	CSARLGAGGPSDTQYF	TGCAGTGCTAGATTGGGAGCGGGGGGGCCGTCAGATACGCAGTATTTT
TRBV28	NA	TRBJ1-5	NA	CASSAPGRHQPQHF	TGTGCCAGCAGTGCCCCGGGACGGCATCAGCCCCAGCATTTT
TRBV20-1	NA	TRBJ2-3	few	CSARKGPDTDTQYF	TGCAGTGCTAGAAAGGGGCCCGACACAGATACGCAGTATTTT
TRBV18	TRBD2	TRBJ2-3	few	CASSPKAGGAASTDTQYF	TGTGCCAGCTCACCGAAAGCGGGGGGAGCGGCCTCCACAGATACGCAGTATTTT
TRBV9	NA	TRBJ1-6	NA	CASARGVNNSPLHF	TGTGCCAGCGCCCGGGGGGTGAATAATTCACCCCTCCACTTT
TRBV20-1	NA	TRBJ2-3	NA	CSVWAGDTQYF	TGCAGTGTTTGGGCTGGGGATACGCAGTATTTT
TRBV18	NA	TRBJ1-4	NA	CASSPNRPITNEKLFF	TGTGCCAGCTCACCGAACAGACCGATAACTAATGAAAAACTGTTTTTT
TRBV4-3	TRBD2	TRBJ2-3	few	CASSRREGLAGEDTQYF	TGCGCCAGCAGCCGAAGGGAGGGACTAGCGGGAGAAGATACGCAGTATTTT
TRBV29-1	NA	TRBJ2-5	many	CSASLEETQYF	TGCAGCGCTTCCCTGGAGGAGACCCAGTACTTC
TRBV5-6	NA	TRBJ2-1	NA	CASSLGQTFYNEQFF	TGTGCCAGCAGCTTGGGGCAGACTTTCTACAATGAGCAGTTCTTC
TRBV28	NA	TRBJ2-3	few	CASSSRAVADTQYF	TGTGCCAGCAGTTCTCGGGCGGTGGCAGATACGCAGTATTTT
TRBV12-3/TRBV12-4	TRBD1	TRBJ2-5	NA	CASTWTGEETQYF	TGTGCCAGCACCTGGACAGGGGAAGAGACCCAGTACTTC
TRBV7-2	TRBD1	TRBJ1-3	few	CASSPLRRGLSGNTIYF	TGTGCCAGCAGCCCACTCCGCAGGGGGCTATCAGGAAACACCATATATTTT
TRBV6-1	TRBD1	TRBJ1-2	NA	CASSLGGQVSGYTF	TGTGCCAGCAGCCTAGGGGGACAGGTCTCTGGCTACACCTTC
TRBV20-1	NA	TRBJ2-1	many	CSARKSSYNEQFF	TGCAGTGCTAGAAAGAGCTCCTACAATGAGCAGTTCTTC
TRBV6-5	NA	TRBJ1-2	many	CASSSGTTGGYTF	TGTGCCAGCAGTTCCGGGACCACGGGGGGCTACACCTTC
TRBV7-6	NA	TRBJ2-2	few	CASSMDPFTGELFF	TGTGCCAGCAGCATGGACCCTTTCACGGGGGAGCTGTTTTTT
TRBV27	NA	TRBJ2-7	NA	CASARNQGFGQYF	TGTGCCAGCGCGCGGAACCAGGGTTTCGGGCAGTACTTC